This TCR beta chain emerged from a study of blood T cell repertoires in COVID-19. The CDR3 totals 14 residues. V gave up 1 base and J gave up 6 bases, with 10 bases separating them. Germline CDR1 and CDR2: SGHVS and FQNEAQ. Only in-frame clones appear in the TCRdb table, and some are missing; sequencing was by immunoSEQ multiplex PCR. Altogether about 280,000 clones are present, 85% being singletons, with the ten largest covering 2% to 3%. This TCR was sampled from a woman aged 45-65 years who had recovered from COVID-19. This chain joins TRBV7-8 and TRBJ1-5, with D perhaps matching TRBD1 (6 bases). The sequenced sample was PBMCs or T cells enriched from blood (not recorded which). CDR3 loop: CASSLEAGAQPQHF. In nucleotides, the CDR3 is TGTGCCAGCAGCTTAGAAGCGGGGGCTCAGCCCCAGCATTTT.